The entry below gives a single TCR beta chain sequence along with its context. Its antigen is as yet unknown. Some clones are missing from TCRdb's copy, which holds only in-frame ones; the method was immunoSEQ multiplex PCR. This sample has tens of thousands of clones, with 75% to 85% found just once. These data are taken from a study of OX40 agonist ivuxolimab in advanced cancers. Overall study results and limits: In the 0.1 to 3.0 mg/kg range, CD4+ and CD8+ blood T cells had expanded clonally by week 6.

Peripheral blood came from all dose cohorts at three timepoints. The CDR3 has 15 amino acids. V was cut by 3 bases and J by 2 bases, with 13 bases left in between. Germline CDR1 SGHRS, CDR2 YFSETQ. The chain carries TRBV5-1 and TRBJ2-3; D perhaps matches TRBD2 (6 bases). The receptor's source is an adult with an advanced solid tumor such as melanoma, head and neck, liver or kidney cancer. The sequences come from CD4+ or CD8+ T cells sorted from blood, collected in a trial of the OX40 agonist ivuxolimab. DNA for the CDR3: TGCGCCAGCAGCTCGGGACTGGGCGTCACAGATACGCAGTATTTT. This translates into CASSSGLGVTDTQYF.